The T cell receptor (beta chain) described here comes from a study of human T cells and chemical hapten exposure. The length of the CDR3 is 13 residues. Germline V gene lookup returns CDR1 GTSNPN and CDR2 SVGIG (reference sequence). V was pared by 1 base and J by 7 bases, with 10 bases between. This clonotype was observed a few times. Time point: patch test 2, 6 weeks after DPC sensitization. Treatment of the sample: therapeutic diphenylcyclopropenone sensitization with weekly scalp DPC. MiXCR, applied by TCRdb to the RACE reads, yields one record per CDR3 protein. The table has about 110,000 distinct CDR3 sequences, about a tenth seen once.

The receptor comes from a woman aged 40 to 50 with alopecia areata. Some clones in this sample may be carry-over from other donors' samples. The J gene is TRBJ1-4, the V gene TRBV30; perhaps TRBD1 as D (6 bases). Material: whole blood, obtained in connection with sensitization to the hapten diphenylcyclopropenone (DPC). This CDR3 reads CAWSAGGGEKLFF. Here the CDR3 DNA reads TGTGCCTGGAGTGCTGGGGGCGGTGAAAAACTGTTTTTT.